The rows below give T cell receptor beta chains drawn from one sample of a study of beta chain features in type 1 diabetes. Clones were sequenced by immunoSEQ multiplex PCR, and TCRdb holds only the in-frame ones, with some missing. The repertoire includes 300,000 to 400,000 clones, around 12% of them detected once, and 0.015% to 0.02% sits in the top ten. The source material was naive CD4+ T cells from blood. The receptor source for this set is a man between 18 and 29 years old in good health. Both conserved end residues are part of each CDR3. The D gene is left open where the match is weak. Expanded clones are given a class, and other clones once, few, many or no size at all.

few	TRBV2	TRBJ1-2	-	TGTGCCAGCAGCGTCTATGGCTACACCTTC	CASSVYGYTF
few	TRBV7-2	TRBJ1-1	TRBD1	TGTGCCAGCAGCCCAAACAGGGGGCAGGGCACTGAAGCTTTCTTT	CASSPNRGQGTEAFF
once	TRBV7-2	TRBJ2-3	-	TGTGCCAGCAGCTTTCAAAGCTCGAGAGCAGATACGCAGTATTTT	CASSFQSSRADTQYF
-	TRBV6-5	TRBJ2-5	TRBD2	TGTGCCAGCAAAGCTAGCGGGGGATGGACCCAGTACTTC	CASKASGGWTQYF
few	TRBV11-2	TRBJ2-5	TRBD1	TGTGCCAGCAGCTTAGATCGGACAGGGTGGGACGAGACCCAGTACTTC	CASSLDRTGWDETQYF
-	TRBV10-3	TRBJ2-3	-	TGTGCCATCAGTGAGTCGAGGGGCACAGATACGCAGTATTTT	CAISESRGTDTQYF
-	TRBV7-3	TRBJ1-1	-	TGTGCCAGCAGCTTCGGAGCGAACACTGAAGCTTTCTTT	CASSFGANTEAFF
few	TRBV28	TRBJ1-2	-	TGTGCCATCCGAATCCAGATCAATACCTACACCTTC	CAIRIQINTYTF
-	TRBV28	TRBJ1-1	-	TGTGCCAGCAGTTTCGACACTGAAGCTTTCTTT	CASSFDTEAFF
-	TRBV5-1	TRBJ1-1	-	TGCGCCAGCAGCTTGGCTTCGAACACTGAAGCTTTCTTT	CASSLASNTEAFF